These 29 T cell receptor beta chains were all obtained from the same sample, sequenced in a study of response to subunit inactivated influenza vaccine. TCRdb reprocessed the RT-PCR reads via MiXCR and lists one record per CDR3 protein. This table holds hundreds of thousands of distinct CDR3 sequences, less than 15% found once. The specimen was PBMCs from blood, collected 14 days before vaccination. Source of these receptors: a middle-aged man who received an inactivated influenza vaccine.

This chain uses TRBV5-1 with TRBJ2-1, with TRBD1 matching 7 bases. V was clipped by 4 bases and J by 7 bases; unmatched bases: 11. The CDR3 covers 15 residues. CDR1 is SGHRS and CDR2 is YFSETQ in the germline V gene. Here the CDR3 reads CASSPGQVPTNEQFF. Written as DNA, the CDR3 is TGCGCCAGCAGCCCTGGACAGGTTCCTACGAATGAGCAGTTCTTC.

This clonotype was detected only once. CDR3 loop: CSASPGDDTQYF. In DNA form, the CDR3 reads TGCAGTGCTAGCCCAGGGGATGATACGCAGTATTTT. The V and J genes are TRBV20-1 and TRBJ2-3, with D possibly TRBD1 on 6 matching bases. The V gene's germline CDR1 is DFQATT and CDR2 SNEGSKA (reference sequence). Trimming pared 3 bases from V and 6 bases from J, leaving 10 bases between. This CDR3 comprises 12 residues.

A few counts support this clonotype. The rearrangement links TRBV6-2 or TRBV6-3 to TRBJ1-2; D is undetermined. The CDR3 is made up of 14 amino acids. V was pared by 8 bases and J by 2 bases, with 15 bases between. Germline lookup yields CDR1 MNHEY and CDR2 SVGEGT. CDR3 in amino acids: CASRETSLNYGYTF. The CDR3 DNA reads TGTGCCAGCCGGGAAACTTCTTTAAACTATGGCTACACCTTC.

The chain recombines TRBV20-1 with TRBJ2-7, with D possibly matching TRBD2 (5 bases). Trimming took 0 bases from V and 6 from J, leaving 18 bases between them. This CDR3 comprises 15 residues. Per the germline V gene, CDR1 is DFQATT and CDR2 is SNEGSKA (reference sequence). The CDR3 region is CSARDGQRPALEQYF. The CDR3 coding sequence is TGCAGTGCTAGAGATGGTCAGCGGCCAGCCCTCGAGCAGTACTTC.

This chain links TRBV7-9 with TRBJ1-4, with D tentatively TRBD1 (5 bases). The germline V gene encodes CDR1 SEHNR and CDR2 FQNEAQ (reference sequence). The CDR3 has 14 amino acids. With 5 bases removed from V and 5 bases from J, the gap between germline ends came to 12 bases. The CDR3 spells CASSVRGGNEKLFF. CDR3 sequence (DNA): TGTGCCAGCAGCGTTAGGGGCGGGAATGAAAAACTGTTTTTT.

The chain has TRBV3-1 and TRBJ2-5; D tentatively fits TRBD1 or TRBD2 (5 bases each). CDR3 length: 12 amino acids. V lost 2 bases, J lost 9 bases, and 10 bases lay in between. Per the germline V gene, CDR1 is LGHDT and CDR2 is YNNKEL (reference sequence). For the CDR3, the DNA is TGTGCCAGCAGCCAAATGGGACGGTCCCAGTACTTC. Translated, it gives CASSQMGRSQYF.

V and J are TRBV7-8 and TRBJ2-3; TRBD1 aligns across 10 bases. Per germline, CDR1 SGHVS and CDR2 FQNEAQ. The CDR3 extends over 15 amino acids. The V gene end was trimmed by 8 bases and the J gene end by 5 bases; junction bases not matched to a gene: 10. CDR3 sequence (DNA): TGTGCCAGCGGGGAAGACAGGGGGCTAGTAGATACGCAGTATTTT. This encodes CASGEDRGLVDTQYF.

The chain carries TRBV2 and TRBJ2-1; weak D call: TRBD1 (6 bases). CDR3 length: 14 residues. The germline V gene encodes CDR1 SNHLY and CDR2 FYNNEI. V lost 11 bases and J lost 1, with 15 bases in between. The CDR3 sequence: CAGKMGASYNEQFF. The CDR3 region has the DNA TGTGCCGGAAAGATGGGGGCGTCCTACAATGAGCAGTTCTTC.

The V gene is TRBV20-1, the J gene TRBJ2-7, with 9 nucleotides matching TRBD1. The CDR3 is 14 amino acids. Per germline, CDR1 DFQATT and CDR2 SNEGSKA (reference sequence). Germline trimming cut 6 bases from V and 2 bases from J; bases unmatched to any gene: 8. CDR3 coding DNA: TGCAGTGCCTCGGGGGGACAGGGCACCTACGAGCAGTACTTC. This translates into CSASGGQGTYEQYF.

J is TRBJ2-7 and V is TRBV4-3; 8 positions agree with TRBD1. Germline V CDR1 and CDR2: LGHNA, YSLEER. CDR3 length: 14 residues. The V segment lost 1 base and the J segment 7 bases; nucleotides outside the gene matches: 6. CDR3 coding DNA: TGCGCCAGCAGCCAAGCCGACAGGGGACGGGAGCAGTACTTC. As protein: CASSQADRGREQYF.

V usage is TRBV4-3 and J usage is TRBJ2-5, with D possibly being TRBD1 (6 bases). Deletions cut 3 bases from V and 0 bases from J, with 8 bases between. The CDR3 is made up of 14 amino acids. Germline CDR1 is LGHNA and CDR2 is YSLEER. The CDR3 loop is CASSHWTDQETQYF. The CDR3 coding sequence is TGCGCCAGCAGCCACTGGACAGACCAAGAGACCCAGTACTTC.

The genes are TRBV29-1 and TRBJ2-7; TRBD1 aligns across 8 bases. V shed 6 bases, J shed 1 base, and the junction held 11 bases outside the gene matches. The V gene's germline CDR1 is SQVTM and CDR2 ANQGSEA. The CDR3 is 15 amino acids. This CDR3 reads CSVDRTGSGSYEQYF. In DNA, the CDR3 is TGCAGCGTAGACAGGACAGGGAGCGGGTCCTACGAGCAGTACTTC.

The CDR3 DNA reads as TGTGCCTGGAGTGTCCCAGGGAGGTTAAGAGGGGACACCGGGGAGCTGTTTTTT. Protein sequence: CAWSVPGRLRGDTGELFF. The V gene is TRBV30, the J gene TRBJ2-2, with D possibly being TRBD2 (6 bases). This CDR3 is 18 amino acids long. V was shortened by 0 bases and J by 3 bases, with 20 bases between the two germline ends. Germline CDR1 reads GTSNPN; CDR2 reads SVGIG (reference sequence).

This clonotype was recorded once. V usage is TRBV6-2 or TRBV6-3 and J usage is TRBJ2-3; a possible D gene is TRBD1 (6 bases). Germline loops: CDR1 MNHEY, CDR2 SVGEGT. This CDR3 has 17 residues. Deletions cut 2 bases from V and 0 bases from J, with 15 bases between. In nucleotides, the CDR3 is TGTGCCAGCAGTTACAGCAGGGGAAGAGGGAGCACAGATACGCAGTATTTT. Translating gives CASSYSRGRGSTDTQYF.

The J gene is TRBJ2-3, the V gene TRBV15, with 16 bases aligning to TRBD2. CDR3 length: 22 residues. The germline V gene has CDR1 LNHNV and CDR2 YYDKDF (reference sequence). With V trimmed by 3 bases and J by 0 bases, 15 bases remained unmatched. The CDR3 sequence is CATSSWDPGGTSGGASTDTQYF. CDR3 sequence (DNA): TGTGCCACCAGCAGCTGGGACCCTGGAGGGACTAGCGGGGGGGCTAGCACAGATACGCAGTATTTT.

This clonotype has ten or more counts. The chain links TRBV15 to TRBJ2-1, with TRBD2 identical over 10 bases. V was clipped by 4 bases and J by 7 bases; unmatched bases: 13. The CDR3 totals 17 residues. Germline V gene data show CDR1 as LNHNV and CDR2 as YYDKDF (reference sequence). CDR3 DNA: TGTGCCACCAGCACCCCAAAGGAGCGGGGGGGCCGTAATGAGCAGTTCTTC. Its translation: CATSTPKERGGRNEQFF.

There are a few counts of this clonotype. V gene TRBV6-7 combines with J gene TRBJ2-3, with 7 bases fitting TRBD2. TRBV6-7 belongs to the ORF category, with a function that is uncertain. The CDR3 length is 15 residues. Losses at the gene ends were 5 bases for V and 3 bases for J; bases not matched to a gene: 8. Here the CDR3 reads CASSVTSELTDTQYF. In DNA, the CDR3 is TGTGCCAGCAGTGTCACTAGCGAGTTGACAGATACGCAGTATTTT.

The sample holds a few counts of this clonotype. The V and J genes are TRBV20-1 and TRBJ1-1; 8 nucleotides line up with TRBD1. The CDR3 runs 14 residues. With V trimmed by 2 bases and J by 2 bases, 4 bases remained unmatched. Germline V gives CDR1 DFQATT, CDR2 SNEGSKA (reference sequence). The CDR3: CSARRGQVNTEAFF. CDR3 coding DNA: TGCAGTGCTAGAAGGGGACAGGTAAACACTGAAGCTTTCTTT.

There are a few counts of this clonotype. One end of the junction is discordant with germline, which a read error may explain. The CDR3 DNA is TGCAGCGGTGAAATTTACGAGCAGTACTTC. Residues: CSGEIYEQYF. The chain uses TRBV29-1 and TRBJ2-7; no firm D call. The CDR3 has 10 amino acids. The germline V gene encodes CDR1 SQVTM and CDR2 ANQGSEA.

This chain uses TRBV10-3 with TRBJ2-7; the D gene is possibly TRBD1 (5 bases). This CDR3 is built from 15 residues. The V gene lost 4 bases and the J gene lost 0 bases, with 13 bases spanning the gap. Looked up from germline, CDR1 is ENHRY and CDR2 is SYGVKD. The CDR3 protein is CAISVGQGISYEQYF. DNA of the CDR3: TGTGCCATCAGTGTGGGCCAGGGTATCTCCTACGAGCAGTACTTC.

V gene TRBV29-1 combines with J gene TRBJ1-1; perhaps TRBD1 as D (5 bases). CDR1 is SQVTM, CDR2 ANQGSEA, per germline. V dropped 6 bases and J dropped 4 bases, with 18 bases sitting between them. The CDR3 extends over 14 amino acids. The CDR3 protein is CSVGYLGGGTEAFF. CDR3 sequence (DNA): TGCAGCGTCGGATACCTGGGGGGAGGCACTGAAGCTTTCTTT.

CDR3 sequence reads: CSARGARGQEAYEQYF. The DNA for the CDR3 is TGCAGTGCTAGAGGGGCGCGGGGACAGGAGGCCTACGAGCAGTACTTC. The V call is TRBV20-1, the J call TRBJ2-7, with 8 bases fitting TRBD1. CDR3 size: 16 residues. Germline CDR1 DFQATT, CDR2 SNEGSKA (reference sequence). The junction had 10 bases not matched to a gene; V was cut back by 1 base and J by 2 bases.

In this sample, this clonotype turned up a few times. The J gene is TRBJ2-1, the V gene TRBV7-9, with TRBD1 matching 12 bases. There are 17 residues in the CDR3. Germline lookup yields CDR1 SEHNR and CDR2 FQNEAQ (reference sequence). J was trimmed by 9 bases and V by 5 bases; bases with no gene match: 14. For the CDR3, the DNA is TGTGCCAGCAGCGCACTCCGGGACAGGGGGCAAGTCGGTGAGCAGTTCTTC. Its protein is CASSALRDRGQVGEQFF.

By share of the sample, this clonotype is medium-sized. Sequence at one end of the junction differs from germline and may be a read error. This CDR3 is CASSLTGVEQYF. The CDR3 DNA reads as TGCGCCAGCAGCTTGACGGGAGTGGAGCAGTACTTC. The chain has TRBV12-3 or TRBV12-4 and TRBJ2-7; perhaps TRBD2 as D (6 bases). The CDR3 runs 12 residues.

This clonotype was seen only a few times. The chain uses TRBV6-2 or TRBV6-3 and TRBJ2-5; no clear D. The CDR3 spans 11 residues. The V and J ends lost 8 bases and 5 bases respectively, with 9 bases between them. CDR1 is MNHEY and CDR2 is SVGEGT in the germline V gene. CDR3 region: CASASGETQYF. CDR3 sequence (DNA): TGTGCCAGCGCCTCCGGGGAGACCCAGTACTTC.

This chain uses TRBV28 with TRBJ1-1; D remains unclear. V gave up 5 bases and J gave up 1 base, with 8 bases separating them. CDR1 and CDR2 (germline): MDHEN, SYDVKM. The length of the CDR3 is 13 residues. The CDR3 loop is CASSRNPNTEAFF. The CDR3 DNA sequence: TGTGCCAGCAGTAGAAATCCGAACACTGAAGCTTTCTTT.

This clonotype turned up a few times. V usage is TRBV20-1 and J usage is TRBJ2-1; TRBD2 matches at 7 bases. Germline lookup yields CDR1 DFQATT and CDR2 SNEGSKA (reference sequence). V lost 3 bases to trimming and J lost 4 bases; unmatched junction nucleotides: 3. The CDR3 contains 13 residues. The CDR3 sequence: CSASMRGYNEQFF. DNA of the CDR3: TGCAGTGCTAGTATGCGGGGGTACAATGAGCAGTTCTTC.

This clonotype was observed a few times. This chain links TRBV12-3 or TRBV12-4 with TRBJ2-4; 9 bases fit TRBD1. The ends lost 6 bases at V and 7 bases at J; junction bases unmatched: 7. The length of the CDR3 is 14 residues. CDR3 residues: CASSPGQGLNIQYF. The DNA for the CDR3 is TGTGCCAGCAGCCCGGGACAGGGTCTGAACATTCAGTACTTC.

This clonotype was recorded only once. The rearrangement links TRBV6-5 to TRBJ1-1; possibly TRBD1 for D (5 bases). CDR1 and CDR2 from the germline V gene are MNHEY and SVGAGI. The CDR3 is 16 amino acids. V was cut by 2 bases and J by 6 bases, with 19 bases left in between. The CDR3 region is CASSYPSGGGRPEAFF. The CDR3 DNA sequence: TGTGCCAGCAGTTACCCTTCGGGGGGAGGGAGGCCTGAAGCTTTCTTT.